The clone carrying this TCR beta chain was counted many times. Its antigen is as yet unknown. TCRdb itself ran the RT-PCR reads through MiXCR, one entry per CDR3 protein. The table includes 650,000 to 800,000 distinct CDR3 sequences, 15% to 20% detected once. The sample comes from a study of response to subunit inactivated influenza vaccine. Study results and caveats: It was the authors' suggestion that each seasonal influenza vaccination recruits few new T cells.

The CDR3 is 15 residues long. CDR1 and CDR2 (germline): SGHRS, YFSETQ. The V gene end was trimmed by 5 bases and the J gene end by 0 bases; junction bases not matched to a gene: 6. Sequenced material: PBMCs from blood, taken around 5 days after vaccination. The J gene is TRBJ2-7, the V gene TRBV5-1; 9 positions agree with TRBD1. The sequence derives from a man aged 45 to 65 who received an inactivated influenza vaccine. The CDR3 loop is CASRKPGQGSYEQYF. The CDR3, as DNA: TGCGCCAGCAGAAAACCGGGACAGGGCTCCTACGAGCAGTACTTC.